Listed below are T cell receptor beta chains from one sample, sequenced in a study of shared clonotypes between healthy human individuals. Method: immunoSEQ multiplex PCR; TCRdb's copy keeps in-frame clones and lacks some. This table holds about 820,000 clones, nearly 95% found once. The sequencing sample was made of naive CD8+ T cells sorted from blood. The receptor source for this set is a man aged 25 to 40 in good health. Both conserved end residues are part of each CDR3. The order of the fields is CDR3 protein, CDR3 DNA, clone size, CDR3 length, D gene, V gene, J gene. D genes are given only for firm matches. Part of the rows lack a size; the others show once, few, many or a class for expanded clones.

CASSPKQGGADTQYF	TGTGCCAGCTCACCGAAACAGGGTGGGGCAGATACGCAGTATTTT	NA	15	NA	TRBV18	TRBJ2-3
CASSNVPGVGYEQYF	TGTGCCAGCAGCAATGTCCCGGGAGTCGGTTACGAGCAGTACTTC	NA	15	NA	TRBV9	TRBJ2-7
CASSQEGGLLGEKLFF	TGCGCCAGCAGCCAAGAAGGGGGACTATTGGGTGAAAAACTGTTTTTT	NA	16	NA	TRBV4-1	TRBJ1-4
CAISDPQETQYF	TGTGCCATCAGTGACCCGCAAGAGACCCAGTACTTC	once	12	NA	TRBV10-3	TRBJ2-5
CASSQVGTASGYTF	TGCGCCAGCAGCCAAGTAGGGACAGCCAGCGGCTACACCTTC	NA	14	TRBD1	TRBV4-1	TRBJ1-2
CASSLSAGGAYNEQFF	TGTGCCAGCAGTTTATCTGCGGGAGGGGCCTACAATGAGCAGTTCTTC	NA	16	TRBD2	TRBV27	TRBJ2-1
CASSAARGGEQFF	TGTGCCAGCAGCGCCGCGAGAGGTGGTGAGCAGTTCTTC	NA	13	NA	TRBV9	TRBJ2-1
CASRTGDREETQYF	TGTGCCAGTAGGACAGGGGACAGGGAAGAGACCCAGTACTTC	NA	14	TRBD1	TRBV19	TRBJ2-5
CASSESRGQPQHF	TGTGCCAGCAGTGAATCGCGTGGACAGCCCCAGCATTTT	NA	13	NA	TRBV25-1	TRBJ1-5
CASSPWGTSTAGELFF	TGTGCCAGCAGCCCATGGGGGACTAGTACTGCCGGGGAGCTGTTTTTT	NA	16	TRBD2	TRBV7-2	TRBJ2-2
CASSWGTGEYEQYF	TGTGCCAGTTCCTGGGGGACAGGGGAGTACGAGCAGTACTTC	NA	14	TRBD1	TRBV19	TRBJ2-7
CASSQWAGGTDLPTDTQYF	TGCGCCAGCAGCCAATGGGCCGGGGGGACTGACTTGCCTACAGATACGCAGTATTTT	NA	19	TRBD2	TRBV4-1	TRBJ2-3
CASSLGWDEQYF	TGTGCCAGCAGCTTAGGGTGGGACGAGCAGTACTTC	NA	12	NA	TRBV13	TRBJ2-7
CASSQRLAGGPTDTQYF	TGCGCCAGCAGCCAGAGACTAGCGGGAGGGCCAACAGATACGCAGTATTTT	NA	17	TRBD2	TRBV4-1	TRBJ2-3
CASSIGTSATDTQYF	TGTGCCAGTAGTATAGGTACTAGCGCTACAGATACGCAGTATTTT	NA	15	TRBD2	TRBV19	TRBJ2-3
CSVETMGARGNTIYF	TGCAGCGTTGAGACGATGGGGGCTCGTGGAAACACCATATATTTT	NA	15	NA	TRBV29-1	TRBJ1-3
CASSQDRDGNQPQHF	TGTGCCAGCTCACAGGACAGGGATGGCAATCAGCCCCAGCATTTT	NA	15	TRBD1	TRBV18	TRBJ1-5
CASSEGRVAGAETQYF	TGTGCCAGCAGTGAAGGGCGTGTAGCGGGAGCGGAGACCCAGTACTTC	few	16	TRBD2	TRBV6-1	TRBJ2-5
CASSYRDRGNEKLFF	TGTGCCAGCAGTTACCGGGACAGGGGTAATGAAAAACTGTTTTTT	NA	15	TRBD1	TRBV6-5	TRBJ1-4
CASSQMRVGDEQFF	TGCGCCAGCAGCCAAATGAGGGTAGGGGATGAGCAGTTCTTC	NA	14	NA	TRBV4-1	TRBJ2-1
CAWREQETQYF	TGTGCCTGGAGAGAACAAGAGACCCAGTACTTC	NA	11	NA	TRBV30	TRBJ2-5
CAASYIKRDTREQFF	TGTGCCGCCTCTTATATTAAACGGGATACCCGTGAGCAGTTCTTC	NA	15	NA	TRBV10-3	TRBJ2-1
CASSQDVSSLGETQYF	TGTGCCAGCAGCCAAGACGTCAGTAGTCTAGGGGAGACCCAGTACTTC	many	16	NA	TRBV4-2	TRBJ2-5
CASSLRRTGTSYEQYF	TGTGCCAGCAGTTTGCGCCGGACAGGGACATCCTACGAGCAGTACTTC	NA	16	TRBD1	TRBV27	TRBJ2-7
CASRTQGLAGGAWEQFF	TGTGCCAGCCGAACCCAGGGACTAGCGGGAGGCGCTTGGGAGCAGTTCTTC	NA	17	TRBD2	TRBV28	TRBJ2-1
CAWTSLAGYNEQFF	TGTGCCTGGACCTCCCTAGCGGGGTACAATGAGCAGTTCTTC	NA	14	TRBD2	TRBV30	TRBJ2-1
CASLGSYNEQFF	TGTGCCAGTTTAGGCTCCTACAATGAGCAGTTCTTC	NA	12	NA	TRBV19	TRBJ2-1
CASSPSGPLGEQYF	TGTGCCAGCAGTCCATCCGGACCTCTGGGCGAGCAGTACTTC	NA	14	NA	TRBV28	TRBJ2-7
CASRKTGNTGELFF	TGTGCCAGCAGAAAGACAGGGAACACCGGGGAGCTGTTTTTT	NA	14	NA	TRBV25-1	TRBJ2-2
CAWSDGTGAFF	TGTGCCTGGAGTGATGGGACAGGAGCTTTCTTT	NA	11	TRBD1	TRBV30	TRBJ1-1
CASSPRDRHTDTQYF	TGTGCCAGCAGTCCCCGGGACAGGCACACAGATACGCAGTATTTT	few	15	TRBD1	TRBV27	TRBJ2-3
CASSRDRGPNTGELFF	TGTGCCAGCAGCAGGGACAGGGGCCCGAACACCGGGGAGCTGTTTTTT	NA	16	NA	TRBV21-1	TRBJ2-2
CASSRTSEQFF	TGTGCCAGCAGTCGGACTAGTGAGCAGTTCTTC	NA	11	TRBD2	TRBV7-9	TRBJ2-1
CASRASWETQYF	TGCGCCAGCAGAGCTAGTTGGGAGACCCAGTACTTC	NA	12	NA	TRBV10-2	TRBJ2-5
CASSDSMSGVEQFF	TGTGCCAGCAGTGACTCGATGAGTGGAGTTGAGCAGTTCTTC	NA	14	NA	TRBV6-4	TRBJ2-1
CASSQWDNPYEQYF	TGTGCCAGCAGCCAATGGGATAACCCCTACGAGCAGTACTTC	NA	14	NA	TRBV16	TRBJ2-7
CASSLTGPLFF	TGTGCCAGCAGCCTTACAGGGCCACTGTTTTTT	NA	11	NA	TRBV7-9	TRBJ1-4
CASSYPRTDTQYF	TGTGCCAGCAGTTACCCACGTACAGATACGCAGTATTTT	NA	13	NA	TRBV6-6	TRBJ2-3
CASSQDQGTYNEQFF	TGCGCCAGCAGCCAAGACCAGGGGACATACAATGAGCAGTTCTTC	NA	15	NA	TRBV4-3	TRBJ2-1
CASSPYGSGRSYEQYF	TGTGCCAGCAGTCCGTACGGGAGCGGGAGATCCTACGAGCAGTACTTC	NA	16	TRBD2	TRBV7-6	TRBJ2-7
CASSLDRGLASGQYF	TGTGCCAGCAGCTTAGATCGGGGTTTGGCTAGCGGGCAGTACTTC	NA	15	TRBD2	TRBV13	TRBJ2-7